Below, 7 T cell receptor beta chains from the same sample are listed, as sequenced in a study of T cell responses to AZD1222 COVID-19 vaccine. The repertoire was sequenced with immunoSEQ multiplex PCR; TCRdb's copy has only in-frame clones and lacks some. The repertoire holds some 130,000 clones, with 90% to 95% as singletons. The source material was peripheral blood, sampled 28 days after the second AZD1222 dose. The receptors were gathered from an adult who received the AZD1222 COVID-19 vaccine.

The V call is TRBV18, the J call TRBJ1-3; D is perhaps TRBD1 (6 bases). In germline, CDR1 is KGHSH, CDR2 LQKENI. The germline V and J ends were trimmed by 6 bases and 0 bases, with 15 bases remaining between them. The CDR3 has 16 residues. DNA for the CDR3: TGTGCCAGCTCTCCCGGGGGCCGGAGCTCTGGAAACACCATATATTTT. It codes for CASSPGGRSSGNTIYF.

Here the CDR3 reads CASAREGYGYTF. CDR3 DNA: TGTGCCAGCGCCCGAGAGGGATATGGCTACACCTTC. This chain joins TRBV7-9 and TRBJ1-2; no clear D. V was pared by 8 bases and J by 5 bases, with 12 bases between. Germline CDR1 and CDR2: SEHNR and FQNEAQ (reference sequence). CDR3 length: 12 residues.

J is TRBJ1-6 and V is TRBV11-2; D gene ambiguous. The V gene lost 0 bases and the J gene lost 7 bases, with 4 bases spanning the gap. The CDR3 is made up of 13 amino acids. Germline V gives CDR1 SGHAT, CDR2 FQNNGV. CDR3 nucleotides: TGTGCCAGCAGCTTAGACATCAATTCACCCCTCCACTTT. Its protein is CASSLDINSPLHF.

The J gene is TRBJ1-2, the V gene TRBV2; no clear D. Between the trimmed V and J ends, which lost 7 bases and 1 base, there was a span of 13 bases. The CDR3 runs 14 residues. In germline, CDR1 is SNHLY, CDR2 FYNNEI. The chain's CDR3 is CASKYQWGNYGYTF. For the CDR3, the DNA is TGTGCCAGCAAATATCAATGGGGTAACTATGGCTACACCTTC.

Of note for this clone: In the same sample, other DNA sequences code for this CDR3. The rearrangement uses TRBV15 and TRBJ2-7, with D uncertain. The germline CDR1 and CDR2 sequences are LNHNV and YYDKDF (reference sequence). The CDR3 loop spans 12 amino acids. The V gene lost 0 bases and the J gene lost 3 bases, with 3 bases spanning the gap. The CDR3 loop reads CATSRDRYEQYF. The DNA of the CDR3 is TGTGCCACCAGCAGAGACCGCTACGAGCAGTACTTC.

The V gene is TRBV7-9, the J gene TRBJ2-1; D is perhaps TRBD2 (6 bases). Trimming pared 5 bases from V and 5 bases from J, leaving 13 bases between. CDR1 is SEHNR and CDR2 is FQNEAQ in the germline V gene (reference sequence). The CDR3 has 14 amino acids. CDR3 in amino acids: CASSLTGGDNEQFF. The CDR3 DNA reads as TGTGCCAGCAGCCTAACCGGGGGTGACAATGAGCAGTTCTTC.

V usage is TRBV6-5 and J usage is TRBJ1-4; the D gene is possibly TRBD1 (5 bases). Germline values: CDR1 MNHEY, CDR2 SVGAGI. There are 14 residues in the CDR3. V gave up 8 bases and J gave up 10 bases, with 20 bases separating them. CDR3 DNA sequence: TGTGCCAGCGGATATATTAACAGGAGAGGAAAACTGTTTTTT. This sequence encodes CASGYINRRGKLFF.